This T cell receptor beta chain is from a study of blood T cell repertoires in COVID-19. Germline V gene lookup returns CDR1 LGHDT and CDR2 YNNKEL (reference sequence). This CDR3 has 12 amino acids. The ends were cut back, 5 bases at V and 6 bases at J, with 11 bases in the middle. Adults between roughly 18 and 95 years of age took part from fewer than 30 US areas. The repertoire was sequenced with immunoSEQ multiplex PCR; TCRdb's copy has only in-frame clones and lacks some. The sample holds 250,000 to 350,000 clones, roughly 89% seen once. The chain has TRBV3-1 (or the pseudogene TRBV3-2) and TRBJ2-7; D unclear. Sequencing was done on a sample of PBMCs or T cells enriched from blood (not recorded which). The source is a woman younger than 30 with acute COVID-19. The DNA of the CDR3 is TGTGCCAGCAGCATACGACAAGGCGAGCAGTACTTC. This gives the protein CASSIRQGEQYF.